The clone carrying this T cell receptor (beta chain) was seen at least ten times. Its target is unknown. Germline loops: CDR1 SGHVS, CDR2 FQNEAQ. Trimming removed 3 bases from V and 2 bases from J; junction bases left unmatched: 2. The CDR3 has 14 residues. The record originates from a study of breast tumors, draining lymph nodes, adjacent tissues. Breast cancer patients provided tissue from their axillary draining lymph nodes. The study's findings and limits: Compared with lymph nodes, tumors were less diverse; compared with nontumor tissue, more.

TCRdb used MiXCR to reprocess the multiplex PCR reads, holding one entry per CDR3 protein. The repertoire holds 200,000 to 300,000 distinct CDR3 sequences, with over 30% as singletons. This TCR was sampled from a female donor with breast cancer. Some clones in this sample may be carry-over from other donors' samples. The V and J genes are TRBV7-8 and TRBJ2-7; 9 bases fit TRBD2. The source material was axillary lymph node tissue. CDR3 residues: CASSFERGAYEQYF. Written as DNA, the CDR3 is TGTGCCAGCAGCTTTGAGCGGGGGGCCTACGAGCAGTACTTC.